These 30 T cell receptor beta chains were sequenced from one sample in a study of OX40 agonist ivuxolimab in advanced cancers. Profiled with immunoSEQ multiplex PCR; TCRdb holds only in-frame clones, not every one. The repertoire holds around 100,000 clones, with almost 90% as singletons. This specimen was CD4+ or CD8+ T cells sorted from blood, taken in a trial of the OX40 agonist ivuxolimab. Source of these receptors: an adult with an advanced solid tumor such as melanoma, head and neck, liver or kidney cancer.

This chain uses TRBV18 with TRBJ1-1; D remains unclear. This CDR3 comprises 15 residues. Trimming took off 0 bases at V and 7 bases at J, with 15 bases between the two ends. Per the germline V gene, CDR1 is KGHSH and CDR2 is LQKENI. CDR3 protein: CASSPPSQARGEAFF. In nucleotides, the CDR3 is TGTGCCAGCTCACCACCGTCGCAGGCCCGGGGTGAAGCTTTCTTT. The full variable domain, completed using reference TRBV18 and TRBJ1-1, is NAGVMQNPRHLVRRRGQEARLRCSPMKGHSHVYWYRQLPEEGLKFMVYLQKENIIDESGMPKERFSAEFPKEGPSILRIQQVVRGDSAAYFCASSPPSQARGEAFFGQGTRLTVV.

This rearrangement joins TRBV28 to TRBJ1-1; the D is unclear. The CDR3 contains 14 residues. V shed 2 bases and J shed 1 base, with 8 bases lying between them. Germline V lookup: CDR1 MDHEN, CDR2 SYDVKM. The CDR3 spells CASSLGGPNTEAFF. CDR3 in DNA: TGTGCCAGCAGTTTAGGTGGGCCGAACACTGAAGCTTTCTTT.

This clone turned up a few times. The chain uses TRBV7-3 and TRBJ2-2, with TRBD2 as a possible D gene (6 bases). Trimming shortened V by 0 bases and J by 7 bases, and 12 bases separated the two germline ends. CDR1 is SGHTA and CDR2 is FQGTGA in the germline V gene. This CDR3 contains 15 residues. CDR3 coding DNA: TGTGCCAGCAGCTTAACTTCGGGAGTCGGCGGGGAGCTGTTTTTT. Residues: CASSLTSGVGGELFF. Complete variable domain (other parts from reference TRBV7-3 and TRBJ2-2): GAGVSQTPSNKVTEKGKYVELRCDPISGHTALYWYRQSLGQGPEFLIYFQGTGAADDSGLPNDRFFAVRPEGSVSTLKIQRTERGDSAVYLCASSLTSGVGGELFFGEGSRLTVL.

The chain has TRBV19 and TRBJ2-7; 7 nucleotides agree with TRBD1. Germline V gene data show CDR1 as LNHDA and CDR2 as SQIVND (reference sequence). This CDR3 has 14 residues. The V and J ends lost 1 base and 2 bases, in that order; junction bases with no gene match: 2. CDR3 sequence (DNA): TGTGCCAGTAGTATAGGGACAGGAGCCTACGAGCAGTACTTC. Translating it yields CASSIGTGAYEQYF.

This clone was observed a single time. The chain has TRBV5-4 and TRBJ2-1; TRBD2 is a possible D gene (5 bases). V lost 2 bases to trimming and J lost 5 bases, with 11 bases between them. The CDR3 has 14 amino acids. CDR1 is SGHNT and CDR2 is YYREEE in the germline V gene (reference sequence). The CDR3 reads CASSLVGDNNEQFF. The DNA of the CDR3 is TGTGCCAGCAGCTTAGTGGGAGATAACAATGAGCAGTTCTTC.

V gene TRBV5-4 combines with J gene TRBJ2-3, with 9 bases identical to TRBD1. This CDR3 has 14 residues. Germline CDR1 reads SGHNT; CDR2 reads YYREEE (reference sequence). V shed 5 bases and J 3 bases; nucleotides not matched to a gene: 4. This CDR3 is CASRLTGGTDTQYF. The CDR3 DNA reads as TGTGCCAGCAGACTGACAGGGGGAACAGATACGCAGTATTTT.

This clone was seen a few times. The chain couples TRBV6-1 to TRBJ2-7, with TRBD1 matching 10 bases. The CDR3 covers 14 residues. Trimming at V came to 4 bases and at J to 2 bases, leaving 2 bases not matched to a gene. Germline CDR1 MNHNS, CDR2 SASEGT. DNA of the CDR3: TGTGCCAGCAGTGGGGACAGGGGTACCTACGAGCAGTACTTC. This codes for CASSGDRGTYEQYF.

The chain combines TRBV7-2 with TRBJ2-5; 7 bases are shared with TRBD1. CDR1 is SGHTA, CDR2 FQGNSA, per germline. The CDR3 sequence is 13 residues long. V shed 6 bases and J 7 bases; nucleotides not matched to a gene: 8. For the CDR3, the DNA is TGTGCCAGCAGTTCCGGGACAGAGGTGACCCAGTACTTC. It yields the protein CASSSGTEVTQYF.

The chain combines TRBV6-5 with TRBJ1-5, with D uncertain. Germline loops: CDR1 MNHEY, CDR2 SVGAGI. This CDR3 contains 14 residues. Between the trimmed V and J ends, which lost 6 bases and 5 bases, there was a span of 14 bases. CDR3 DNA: TGTGCCAGCAGGAAGGGTCCAGGTCATCAGCCCCAGCATTTT. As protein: CASRKGPGHQPQHF.

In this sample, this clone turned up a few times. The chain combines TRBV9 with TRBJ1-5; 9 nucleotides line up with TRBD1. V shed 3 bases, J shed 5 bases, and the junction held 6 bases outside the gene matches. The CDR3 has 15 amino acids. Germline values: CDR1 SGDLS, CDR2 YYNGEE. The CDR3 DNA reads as TGTGCCAGCAGCGGAGGGACAGGGATCTATCAGCCCCAGCATTTT. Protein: CASSGGTGIYQPQHF.

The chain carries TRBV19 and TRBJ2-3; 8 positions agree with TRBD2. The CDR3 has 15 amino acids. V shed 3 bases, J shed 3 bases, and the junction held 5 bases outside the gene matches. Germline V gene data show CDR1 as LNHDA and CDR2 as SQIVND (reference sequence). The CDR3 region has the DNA TGTGCCAGTAGTATGGCGGGAGGAGGGACAGATACGCAGTATTTT. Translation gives CASSMAGGGTDTQYF.

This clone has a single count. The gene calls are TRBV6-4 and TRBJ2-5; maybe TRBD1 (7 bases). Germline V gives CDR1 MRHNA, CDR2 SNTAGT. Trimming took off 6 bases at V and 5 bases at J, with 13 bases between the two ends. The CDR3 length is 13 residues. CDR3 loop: CASSRDSGETQYF. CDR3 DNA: TGTGCCAGCAGCAGGGACAGCGGGGAGACCCAGTACTTC.

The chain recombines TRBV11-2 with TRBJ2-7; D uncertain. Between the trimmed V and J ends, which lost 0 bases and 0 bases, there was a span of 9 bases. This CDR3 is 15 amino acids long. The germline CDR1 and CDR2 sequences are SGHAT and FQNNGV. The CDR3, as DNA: TGTGCCAGCAGCTTAGATCCGCATAGCTCCTACGAGCAGTACTTC. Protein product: CASSLDPHSSYEQYF.

The CDR3 reads CASLGGAYSGANVLTF. The DNA of the CDR3 is TGTGCCAGCTTGGGTGGGGCCTACTCTGGGGCCAACGTCCTGACTTTC. V is TRBV27 and J is TRBJ2-6; D possibly corresponds to TRBD1 (5 bases). The CDR3 extends over 16 amino acids. The ends were cut back, 8 bases at V and 0 bases at J, with 14 bases in the middle. Germline V gives CDR1 MNHEY, CDR2 SMNVEV (reference sequence).

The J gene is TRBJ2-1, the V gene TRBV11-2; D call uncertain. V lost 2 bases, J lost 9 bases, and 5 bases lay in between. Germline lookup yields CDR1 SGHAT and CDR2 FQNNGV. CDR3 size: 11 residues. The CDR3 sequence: CASSLSVEQFF. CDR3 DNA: TGTGCCAGCAGCTTAAGTGTTGAGCAGTTCTTC.

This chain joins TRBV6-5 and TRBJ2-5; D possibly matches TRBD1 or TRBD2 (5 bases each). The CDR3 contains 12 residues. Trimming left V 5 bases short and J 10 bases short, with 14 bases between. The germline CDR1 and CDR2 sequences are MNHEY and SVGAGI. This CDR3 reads CASSPGPGGQYF. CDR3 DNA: TGTGCCAGCAGTCCGGGGCCCGGTGGCCAGTACTTC.

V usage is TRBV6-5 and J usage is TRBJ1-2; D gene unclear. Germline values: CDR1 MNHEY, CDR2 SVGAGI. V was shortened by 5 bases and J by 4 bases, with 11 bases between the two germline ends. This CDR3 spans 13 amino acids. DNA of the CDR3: TGTGCCAGCAGTGGACGGGCCACCTATGGCTACACCTTC. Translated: CASSGRATYGYTF.

The CDR3 DNA reads TGTGCCAGTATTCAGAACCAGGGGGCTTTTAATCAGCCCCAGCATTTT. Translating it yields CASIQNQGAFNQPQHF. This chain joins TRBV19 and TRBJ1-5; TRBD1 matches at 8 bases. Germline V gene sequence: CDR1 LNHDA, CDR2 SQIVND (reference sequence). This CDR3 has 16 amino acids. The V gene end was trimmed by 7 bases and the J gene end by 4 bases; junction bases not matched to a gene: 12.

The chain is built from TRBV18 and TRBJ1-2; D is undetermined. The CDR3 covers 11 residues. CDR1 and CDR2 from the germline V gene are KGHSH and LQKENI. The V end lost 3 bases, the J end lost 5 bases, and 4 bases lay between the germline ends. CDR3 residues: CASSPGYGYTF. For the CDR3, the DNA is TGTGCCAGCTCACCCGGTTATGGCTACACCTTC.

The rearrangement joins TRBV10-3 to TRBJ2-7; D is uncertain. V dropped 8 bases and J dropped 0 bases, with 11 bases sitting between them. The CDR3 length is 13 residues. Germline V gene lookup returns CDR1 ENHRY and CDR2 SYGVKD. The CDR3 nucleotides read TGTGCCATCTTACTGGAGAACTCCTACGAGCAGTACTTC. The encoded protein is CAILLENSYEQYF.

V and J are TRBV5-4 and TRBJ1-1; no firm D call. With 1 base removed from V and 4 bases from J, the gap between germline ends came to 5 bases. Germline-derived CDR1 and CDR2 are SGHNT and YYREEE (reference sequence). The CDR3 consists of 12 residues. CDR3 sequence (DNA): TGTGCCAGCAGCTTGTGGGCCACTGAAGCTTTCTTT. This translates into CASSLWATEAFF.

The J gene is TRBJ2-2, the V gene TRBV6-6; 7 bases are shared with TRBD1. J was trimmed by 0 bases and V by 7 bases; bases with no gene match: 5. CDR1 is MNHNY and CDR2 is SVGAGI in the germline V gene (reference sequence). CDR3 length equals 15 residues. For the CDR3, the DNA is TGTGCCAGCACCCAGGGACAGACGAACACCGGGGAGCTGTTTTTT. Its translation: CASTQGQTNTGELFF.

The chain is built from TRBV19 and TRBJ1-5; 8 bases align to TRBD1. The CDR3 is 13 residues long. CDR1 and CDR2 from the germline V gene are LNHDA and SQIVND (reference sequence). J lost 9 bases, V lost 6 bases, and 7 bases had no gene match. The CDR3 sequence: CASRFGTGWPQHF. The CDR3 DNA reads TGTGCCAGTAGGTTCGGGACAGGATGGCCCCAGCATTTT. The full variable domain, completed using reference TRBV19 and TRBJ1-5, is DGGITQSPKYLFRKEGQNVTLSCEQNLNHDAMYWYRQDPGQGLRLIYYSQIVNDFQKGDIAEGYSVSREKKESFPLTVTSAQKNPTAFYLCASRFGTGWPQHFGDGTRLSIL.

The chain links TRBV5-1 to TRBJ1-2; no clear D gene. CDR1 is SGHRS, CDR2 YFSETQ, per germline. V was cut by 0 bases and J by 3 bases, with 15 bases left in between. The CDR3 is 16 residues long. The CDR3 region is CASSLGADWKDYGYTF. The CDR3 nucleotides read TGCGCCAGCAGCTTGGGAGCAGACTGGAAGGACTATGGCTACACCTTC.

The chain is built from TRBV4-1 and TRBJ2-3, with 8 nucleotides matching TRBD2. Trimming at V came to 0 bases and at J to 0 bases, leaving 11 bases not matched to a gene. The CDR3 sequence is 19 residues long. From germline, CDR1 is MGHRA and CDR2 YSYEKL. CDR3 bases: TGCGCCAGCAGCCAAGATGCCCTCTCCGCGGGGGGCAGCACAGATACGCAGTATTTT. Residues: CASSQDALSAGGSTDTQYF.

The CDR3 here is CASSYDLLTDGYTF. The CDR3 DNA sequence: TGTGCCAGCAGTTACGACCTCCTAACGGATGGCTACACCTTC. The J gene is TRBJ1-2, the V gene TRBV6-5; D gene ambiguous. The germline V gene has CDR1 MNHEY and CDR2 SVGAGI. This CDR3 has 14 amino acids. V shed 2 bases and J shed 6 bases, with 13 bases lying between them.

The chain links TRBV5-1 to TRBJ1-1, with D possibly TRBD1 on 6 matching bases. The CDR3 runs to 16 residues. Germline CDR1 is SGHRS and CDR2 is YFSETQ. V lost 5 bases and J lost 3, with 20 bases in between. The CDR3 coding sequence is TGCGCCAGCAGACCAACCCCCCAGGGGAAGGACACTGAAGCTTTCTTT. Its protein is CASRPTPQGKDTEAFF.

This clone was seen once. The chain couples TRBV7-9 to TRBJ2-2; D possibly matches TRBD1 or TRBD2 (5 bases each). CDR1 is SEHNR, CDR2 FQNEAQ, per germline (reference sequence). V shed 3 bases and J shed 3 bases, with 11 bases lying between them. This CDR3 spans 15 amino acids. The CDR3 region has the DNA TGTGCCAGCAGCTTTGAACGGGGCTACACCGGGGAGCTGTTTTTT. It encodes CASSFERGYTGELFF.

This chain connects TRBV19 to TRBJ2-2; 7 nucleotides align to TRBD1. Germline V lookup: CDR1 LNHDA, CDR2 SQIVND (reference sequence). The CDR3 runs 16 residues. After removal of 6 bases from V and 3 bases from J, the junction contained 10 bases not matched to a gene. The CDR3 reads CASSAPGTAYTGELFF. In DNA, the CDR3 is TGTGCCAGTAGCGCTCCCGGGACAGCTTACACCGGGGAGCTGTTTTTT.

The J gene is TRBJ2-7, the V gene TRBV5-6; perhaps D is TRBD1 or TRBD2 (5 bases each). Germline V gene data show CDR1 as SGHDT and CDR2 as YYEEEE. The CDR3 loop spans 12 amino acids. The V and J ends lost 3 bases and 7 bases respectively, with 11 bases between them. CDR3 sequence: CASSWGRGEQYF. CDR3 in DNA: TGTGCCAGCAGCTGGGGACGAGGAGAGCAGTACTTC.